These 20 T cell receptor beta chains were sequenced from one sample in a study of blood T cells in healthy people across ages. Sample-barcoded 5' priming and a J-beta primer mix drove a second PCR of 7 to 11 cycles. TCRdb re-analysed the 5' RACE reads in MiXCR, keeping a single row per CDR3 protein. Among roughly 1,800,000 distinct CDR3 sequences listed, 49% were seen once. The sequencing sample was made of blood. Every receptor here comes from a woman aged 40-49 years in good health.

The chain joins TRBV10-3 to TRBJ2-1; TRBD2 matches at 12 bases. After removal of 6 bases from V and 5 bases from J, the junction contained 2 bases not matched to a gene. Looked up from germline, CDR1 is ENHRY and CDR2 is SYGVKD. The CDR3 runs to 14 residues. CDR3 DNA: TGTGCCATCAGCGGACTAGCGGGGAACAATGAGCAGTTCTTC. As protein: CAISGLAGNNEQFF.

V is TRBV4-3 and J is TRBJ2-1, with unresolved D. Trimming left V 1 base short and J 2 bases short, with 12 bases between. CDR1 and CDR2 from the germline V gene are LGHNA and YSLEER. CDR3 size: 16 residues. The CDR3 coding sequence is TGCGCCAGCAGCCAAGTCGGTGGGGTCACCTACAATGAGCAGTTCTTC. This gives the protein CASSQVGGVTYNEQFF.

This sequence joins TRBV6-1 and TRBJ2-4, with D tentatively TRBD1 (6 bases). The end of the DNA aligns better with TRBJ2-7, so the J call may be wrong. The CDR3 contains 14 residues. Germline V lookup: CDR1 MNHNS, CDR2 SASEGT. CDR3 bases: TGTGCCAGCAGTGTTGTAGGACAGACCTACGAGCAGTACTTC. Amino acid sequence: CASSVVGQTYEQYF.

This clonotype has a single count. The chain links TRBV7-9 to TRBJ2-1; 8 positions agree with TRBD2. The length of the CDR3 is 16 residues. The trim removed 5 bases at V and 6 bases at J, leaving 12 bases unmatched. The germline CDR1 and CDR2 sequences are SEHNR and FQNEAQ (reference sequence). CDR3 in DNA: TGTGCCAGCAGCCCGATTACGGGGGGGCTTCCCAATGAGCAGTTCTTC. Amino acid sequence: CASSPITGGLPNEQFF.

This rearrangement joins TRBV7-3 to TRBJ2-5; D not certain. V lost 5 bases and J lost 5, with 15 bases in between. CDR3 length: 14 residues. The germline gives CDR1 SGHTA, CDR2 FQGTGA. The CDR3 region has the DNA TGTGCCAGCAGCCGCGACCAGGCATCCGAGACCCAGTACTTC. It specifies CASSRDQASETQYF.

This clonotype was recorded once. One junction end does not reproduce the germline sequence, and a read error may be involved. V is TRBV2 and J is TRBJ2-1, with 11 bases that match TRBD2. This CDR3 is built from 14 residues. The germline gives CDR1 SNHLY, CDR2 FYNNEI. The CDR3 DNA is TGTACCAGCAGGGCGACTAGCGGGGTGGGTGAGCAGTTCTTC. As protein: CTSRATSGVGEQFF.

The chain joins TRBV15 to TRBJ1-1; 8 nucleotides agree with TRBD1. The V gene end was trimmed by 3 bases and the J gene end by 1 base; junction bases not matched to a gene: 4. There are 15 residues in the CDR3. Germline CDR1 LNHNV, CDR2 YYDKDF (reference sequence). The CDR3 nucleotides are TGTGCCACCAGCAGGGGACAGGTCGGGAACACTGAAGCTTTCTTT. Protein: CATSRGQVGNTEAFF.

The V call is TRBV3-1, the J call TRBJ1-2; the match to TRBD1 covers 9 bases. Germline CDR1 reads LGHDT; CDR2 reads YNNKEL (reference sequence). The CDR3 extends over 17 amino acids. J lost 7 bases, V lost 0 bases, and 12 bases had no gene match. The CDR3 DNA reads as TGTGCCAGCAGCCAAGAGCAACAGGGGGCTTCGCCTGTTGGCTACACCTTC. Translated: CASSQEQQGASPVGYTF.

A few counts support this clonotype. The chain's CDR3 is CASSQTGGSYTEAFF. The DNA of the CDR3 is TGTGCCAGCAGCCAGACAGGGGGAAGTTACACTGAAGCTTTCTTT. The chain uses TRBV7-9 and TRBJ1-1, with 9 bases identical to TRBD1. This CDR3 is 15 amino acids long. The ends lost 5 bases at V and 3 bases at J; junction bases unmatched: 7. From germline, CDR1 is SEHNR and CDR2 FQNEAQ (reference sequence).

This clonotype has a single count. J is TRBJ2-7 and V is TRBV7-9, with 8 bases lining up with TRBD2. V lost 1 base and J lost 3; bases outside the gene matches: 5. Germline values: CDR1 SEHNR, CDR2 FQNEAQ (reference sequence). CDR3 size: 15 residues. CDR3 coding DNA: TGTGCCAGCAGCTTAGTAACTAGCGGTCACTACGAGCAGTACTTC. This gives the protein CASSLVTSGHYEQYF.

J is TRBJ1-2 and V is TRBV29-1; D is undetermined. The length of the CDR3 is 12 residues. Trimming removed 3 bases at V and 5 bases at J, with 10 bases between. CDR1 and CDR2 from the germline V gene are SQVTM and ANQGSEA. This CDR3 is CSVESGSYGYTF. The DNA of the CDR3 is TGCAGCGTTGAGTCGGGGAGTTATGGCTACACCTTC.

The table lists this clonotype with a few counts. The genes are TRBV29-1 and TRBJ2-5, with D maybe TRBD1 (5 bases). The CDR3 spans 10 residues. Germline V gene lookup returns CDR1 SQVTM and CDR2 ANQGSEA. Trimming shortened V by 6 bases and J by 11 bases, and 13 bases separated the two germline ends. CDR3: CSVDKGEQYF. The CDR3 DNA reads TGCAGCGTGGACAAAGGTGAGCAGTACTTC.

This clonotype came up a few times. The chain couples TRBV3-1 to TRBJ2-1, with D perhaps TRBD2 (6 bases). The length of the CDR3 is 14 residues. Trimming removed 0 bases at V and 8 bases at J, with 11 bases between. Germline V gives CDR1 LGHDT, CDR2 YNNKEL (reference sequence). For the CDR3, the DNA is TGTGCCAGCAGCCAAGATAGGGGACTCGATGAGCAGTTCTTC. This gives the protein CASSQDRGLDEQFF.

In this sample, this clonotype turned up a few times. This chain uses TRBV7-2 with TRBJ2-7, with a tentative D call TRBD1 (6 bases). CDR1 SGHTA and CDR2 FQGNSA come from the germline V gene. The CDR3 covers 14 residues. Trimming took 4 bases from V and 4 from J, leaving 14 bases between them. The CDR3 loop is CASSWQGSGYEQYF. DNA of the CDR3: TGTGCCAGCAGCTGGCAGGGGTCCGGGTACGAGCAGTACTTC.

This clonotype turned up a few times. The rearrangement joins TRBV15 to TRBJ2-3, with a tentative D call TRBD1 (5 bases). CDR3 length: 16 amino acids. The V end was cut by 2 bases, the J end by 0 bases, with 12 bases between. Germline CDR1 LNHNV, CDR2 YYDKDF (reference sequence). CDR3: CATSRPRGTSTDTQYF. CDR3 in DNA: TGTGCCACCAGCAGACCAAGGGGAACCAGCACAGATACGCAGTATTTT.

The rearrangement links TRBV5-1 to TRBJ2-3, with a weak D call TRBD1 (5 bases). The ends were cut back, 4 bases at V and 4 bases at J, with 13 bases in the middle. This CDR3 is 14 amino acids long. Germline V lookup: CDR1 SGHRS, CDR2 YFSETQ. The CDR3 loop is CASSPSSGPDTQYF. The CDR3 DNA sequence: TGCGCCAGCAGCCCGTCCTCAGGGCCAGATACGCAGTATTTT.

The chain employs TRBV2 and TRBJ2-5; 10 bases are a match to TRBD2. Germline trimming cut 4 bases from V and 11 bases from J; bases unmatched to any gene: 13. Germline CDR1 reads SNHLY; CDR2 reads FYNNEI. CDR3 length equals 15 residues. The CDR3 region has the DNA TGTGCCAGCAGTGTGGGGCTAGCGGGGGTTAATGAGCAGTACTTC. Its translation is CASSVGLAGVNEQYF.

CDR3 loop: CASSLNLGRGPTYEQYF. CDR3 nucleotide sequence: TGTGCCAGCAGCTTGAATCTTGGGCGGGGGCCAACCTACGAGCAGTACTTC. The chain combines TRBV7-2 with TRBJ2-7, with D possibly being TRBD2 (7 bases). The CDR3 runs 17 residues. Trimming took off 3 bases at V and 2 bases at J, with 20 bases between the two ends. Germline CDR1 SGHTA, CDR2 FQGNSA.

This chain links TRBV9 with TRBJ1-1; maybe TRBD1 (6 bases). This CDR3 has 14 residues. Trimming cost V 3 bases and J 10 bases, with 19 bases left between them. The germline V gene has CDR1 SGDLS and CDR2 YYNGEE. CDR3 residues: CASSGGSGADGAFF. CDR3 DNA sequence: TGTGCCAGCAGCGGAGGGTCGGGGGCGGATGGAGCTTTCTTT.

The J gene is TRBJ2-5, the V gene TRBV6-2 or TRBV6-3, with 8 bases aligning to TRBD1. CDR1 and CDR2 from the germline V gene are MNHEY and SVGEGT. The CDR3 runs 15 residues. V lost 2 bases, J lost 7 bases, and 9 bases stayed unmatched. The CDR3 nucleotides read TGTGCCAGCAGTTACCCCGGACAGGGCGTCTCGACCCAGTACTTC. It encodes CASSYPGQGVSTQYF.